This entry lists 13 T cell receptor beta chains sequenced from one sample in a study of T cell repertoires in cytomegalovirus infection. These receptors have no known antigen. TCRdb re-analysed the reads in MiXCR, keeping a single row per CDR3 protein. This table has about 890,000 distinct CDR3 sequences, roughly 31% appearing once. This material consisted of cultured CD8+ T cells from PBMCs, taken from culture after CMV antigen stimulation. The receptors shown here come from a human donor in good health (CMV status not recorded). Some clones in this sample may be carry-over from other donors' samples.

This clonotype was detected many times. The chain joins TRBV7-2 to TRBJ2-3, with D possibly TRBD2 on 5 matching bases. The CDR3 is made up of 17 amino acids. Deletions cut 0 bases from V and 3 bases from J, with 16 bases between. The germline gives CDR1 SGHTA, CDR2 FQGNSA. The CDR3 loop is CASSLALLEGWTDTQYF. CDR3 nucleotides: TGTGCCAGCAGCTTAGCGCTACTAGAAGGATGGACAGATACGCAGTATTTT.

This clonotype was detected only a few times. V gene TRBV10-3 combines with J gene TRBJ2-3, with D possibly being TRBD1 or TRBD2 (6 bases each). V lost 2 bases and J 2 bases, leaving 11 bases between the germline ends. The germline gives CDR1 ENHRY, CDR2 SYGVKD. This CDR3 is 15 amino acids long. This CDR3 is CAISEGGPVTDTQYF. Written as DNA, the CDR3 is TGTGCCATCAGTGAGGGGGGGCCCGTCACAGATACGCAGTATTTT.

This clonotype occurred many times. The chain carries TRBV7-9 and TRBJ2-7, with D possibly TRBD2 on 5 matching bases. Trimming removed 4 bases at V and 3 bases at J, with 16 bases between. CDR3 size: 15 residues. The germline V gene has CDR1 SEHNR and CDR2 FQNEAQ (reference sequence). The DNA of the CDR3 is TGTGCCAGCAGCTCTCCGGGATTTACTCGCTACGAGCAGTACTTC. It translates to CASSSPGFTRYEQYF.

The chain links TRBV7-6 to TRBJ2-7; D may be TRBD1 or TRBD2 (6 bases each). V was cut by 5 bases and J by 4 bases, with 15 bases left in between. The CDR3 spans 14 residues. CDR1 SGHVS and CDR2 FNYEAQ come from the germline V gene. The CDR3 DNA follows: TGTGCCAGCAGCGTCGCGGGACAAGCTTACGAGCAGTACTTC. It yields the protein CASSVAGQAYEQYF. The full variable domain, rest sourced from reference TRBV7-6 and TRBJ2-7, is GAGVSQSPRYKVTKRGQDVALRCDPISGHVSLYWYRQALGQGPEFLTYFNYEAQQDKSGLPNDRFSAERPEGSISTLTIQRTEQRDSAMYRCASSVAGQAYEQYFGPGTRLTVT.

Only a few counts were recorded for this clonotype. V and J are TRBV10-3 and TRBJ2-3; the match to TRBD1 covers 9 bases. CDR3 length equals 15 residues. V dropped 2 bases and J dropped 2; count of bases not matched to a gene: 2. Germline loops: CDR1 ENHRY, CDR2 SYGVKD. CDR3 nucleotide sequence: TGTGCCATCAGTGAGACAGGGGGCCTCACAGATACGCAGTATTTT. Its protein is CAISETGGLTDTQYF.

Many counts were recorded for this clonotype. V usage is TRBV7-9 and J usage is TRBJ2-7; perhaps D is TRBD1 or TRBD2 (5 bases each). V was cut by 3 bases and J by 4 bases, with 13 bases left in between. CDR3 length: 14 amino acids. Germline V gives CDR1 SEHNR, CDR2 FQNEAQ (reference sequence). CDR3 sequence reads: CASSFTGARYEQYF. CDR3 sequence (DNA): TGTGCCAGCAGCTTTACCGGGGCGCGGTACGAGCAGTACTTC.

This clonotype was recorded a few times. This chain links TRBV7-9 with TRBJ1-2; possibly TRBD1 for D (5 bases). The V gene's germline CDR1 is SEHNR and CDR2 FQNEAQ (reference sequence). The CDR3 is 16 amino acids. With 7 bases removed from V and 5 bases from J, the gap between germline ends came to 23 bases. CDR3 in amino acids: CASIPYGLHGGYGYTF. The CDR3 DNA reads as TGTGCCAGCATTCCGTATGGACTTCACGGGGGTTATGGCTACACCTTC.

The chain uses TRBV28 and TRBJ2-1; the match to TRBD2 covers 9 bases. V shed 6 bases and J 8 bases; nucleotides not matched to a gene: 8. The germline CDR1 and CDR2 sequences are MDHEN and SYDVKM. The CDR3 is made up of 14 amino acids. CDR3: CASSVAGALHEQFF. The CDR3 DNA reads TGTGCCAGCAGCGTAGCGGGGGCCTTGCATGAGCAGTTCTTC. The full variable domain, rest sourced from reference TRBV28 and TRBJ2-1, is DVKVTQSSRYLVKRTGEKVFLECVQDMDHENMFWYRQDPGLGLRLIYFSYDVKMKEKGDIPEGYSVSREKKERFSLILESASTNQTSMYLCASSVAGALHEQFFGPGTRLTVL.

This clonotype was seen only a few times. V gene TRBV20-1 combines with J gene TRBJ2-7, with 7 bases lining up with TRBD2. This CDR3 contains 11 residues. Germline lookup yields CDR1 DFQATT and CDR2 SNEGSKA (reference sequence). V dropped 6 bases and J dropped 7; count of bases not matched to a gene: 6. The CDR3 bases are TGCAGTGCCCTTCTAGCGGTTGAGCAGTACGTC. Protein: CSALLAVEQYV.

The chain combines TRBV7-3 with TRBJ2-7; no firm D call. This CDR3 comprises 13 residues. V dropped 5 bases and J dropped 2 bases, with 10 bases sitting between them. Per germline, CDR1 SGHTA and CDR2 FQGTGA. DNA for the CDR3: TGTGCCAGCAGCCTTGACGCAGCCTACGAGCAGTACTTC. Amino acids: CASSLDAAYEQYF.

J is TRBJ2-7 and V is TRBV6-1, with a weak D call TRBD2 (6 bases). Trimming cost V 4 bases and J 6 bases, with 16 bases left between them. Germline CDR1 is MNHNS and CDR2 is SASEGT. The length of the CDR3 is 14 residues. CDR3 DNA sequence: TGTGCCAGCAGTGGAACCCGTCGAGCGGGCGAGCAGTACGTC. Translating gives CASSGTRRAGEQYV.

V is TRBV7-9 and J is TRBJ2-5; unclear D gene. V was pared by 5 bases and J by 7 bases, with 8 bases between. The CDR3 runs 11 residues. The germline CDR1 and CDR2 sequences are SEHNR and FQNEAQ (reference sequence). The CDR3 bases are TGTGCCAGCAGCCCCCAGTCGACCCAGTACTTC. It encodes CASSPQSTQYF.

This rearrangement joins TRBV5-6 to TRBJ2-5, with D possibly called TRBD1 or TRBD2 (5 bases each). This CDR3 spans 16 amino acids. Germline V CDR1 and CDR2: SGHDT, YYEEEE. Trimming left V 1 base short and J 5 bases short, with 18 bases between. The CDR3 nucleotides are TGTGCCAGCAGCTTGAGATCTCAGGGAGTTTCTGAGACCCAGTACTTC. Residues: CASSLRSQGVSETQYF.